This T cell receptor (beta chain) was sequenced in a study of T cell responses to AZD1222 COVID-19 vaccine. Study results and caveats: Donors were largely white British and mainly female; clonal diversity was possibly underestimated. Recipients of AZD1222 seropositive at baseline numbered only 5 or 6. Spike-spanning, vaccine-associated CD4 TCRs were dominant at 160-218 and 743-854. Nearly half of the spike-specific TCRs reportedly recognize variant regions that carry no mutations.

This CDR3 comprises 15 residues. Looked up from germline, CDR1 is MRHNA and CDR2 is SNTAGT. Trimming cost V 2 bases and J 6 bases; bases outside gene matches: 9. Profiled with immunoSEQ multiplex PCR; TCRdb holds only in-frame clones, not every one. The sample records more than 100,000 clones, about 94% being singletons. This clone was seen more than once but under ten times. Its antigen is undetermined. The starting material was peripheral blood, obtained on day 0 of AZD1222 vaccination. The chain couples TRBV6-4 to TRBJ1-2, with TRBD1 matching over 7 bases. The source is an adult in good health. The chain's CDR3 is CASSDTPQGLHGYTF. CDR3 coding DNA: TGTGCCAGCAGTGACACCCCACAGGGGCTCCATGGCTACACCTTC.